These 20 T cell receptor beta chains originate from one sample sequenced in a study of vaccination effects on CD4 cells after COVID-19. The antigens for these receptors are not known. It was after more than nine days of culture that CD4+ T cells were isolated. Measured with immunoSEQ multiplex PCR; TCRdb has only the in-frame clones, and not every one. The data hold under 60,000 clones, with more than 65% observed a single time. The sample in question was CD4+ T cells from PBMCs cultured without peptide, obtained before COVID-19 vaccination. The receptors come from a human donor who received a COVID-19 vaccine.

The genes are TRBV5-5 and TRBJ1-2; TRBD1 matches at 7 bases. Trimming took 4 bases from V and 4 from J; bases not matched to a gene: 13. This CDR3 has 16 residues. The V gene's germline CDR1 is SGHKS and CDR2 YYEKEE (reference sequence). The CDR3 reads CASSLRGDSRTYGYTF. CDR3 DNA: TGTGCCAGCAGCCTTAGGGGGGACAGTCGAACCTATGGCTACACCTTC.

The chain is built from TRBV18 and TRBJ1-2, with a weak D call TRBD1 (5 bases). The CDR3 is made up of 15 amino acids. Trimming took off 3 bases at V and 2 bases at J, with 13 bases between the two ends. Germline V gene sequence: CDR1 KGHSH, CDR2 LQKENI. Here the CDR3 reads CASSPGLRDNYGYTF. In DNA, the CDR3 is TGTGCCAGCTCACCGGGCCTGAGGGACAACTATGGCTACACCTTC.

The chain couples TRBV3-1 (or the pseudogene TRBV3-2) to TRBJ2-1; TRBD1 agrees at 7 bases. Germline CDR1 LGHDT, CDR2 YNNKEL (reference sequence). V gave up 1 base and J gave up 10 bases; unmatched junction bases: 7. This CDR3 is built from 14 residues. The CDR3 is CASSQVEGATEQFF. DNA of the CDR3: TGTGCCAGCAGCCAAGTCGAGGGGGCCACGGAGCAGTTCTTC.

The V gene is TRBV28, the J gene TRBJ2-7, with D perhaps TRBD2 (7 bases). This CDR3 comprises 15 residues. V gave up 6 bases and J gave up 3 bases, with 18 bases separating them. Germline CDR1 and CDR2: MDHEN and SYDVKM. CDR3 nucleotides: TGTGCCAGCAGACGGGGAGGGGACACTATCTACGAGCAGTACTTC. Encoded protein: CASRRGGDTIYEQYF.

The CDR3 sequence: CAISELGQGTDTQYF. As DNA, the CDR3 is TGTGCCATCAGTGAGCTCGGACAGGGGACAGATACGCAGTATTTT. The chain carries TRBV10-3 and TRBJ2-3, with TRBD1 identical over 9 bases. CDR1 is ENHRY, CDR2 SYGVKD, per germline. The CDR3 totals 15 residues. The junction had 3 bases not matched to a gene; V was cut back by 2 bases and J by 3 bases.

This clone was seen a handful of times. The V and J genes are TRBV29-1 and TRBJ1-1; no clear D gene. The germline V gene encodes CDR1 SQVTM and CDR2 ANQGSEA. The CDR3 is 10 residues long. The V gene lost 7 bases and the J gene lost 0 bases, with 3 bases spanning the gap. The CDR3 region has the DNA TGCAGCGGTATGAACACTGAAGCTTTCTTT. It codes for CSGMNTEAFF.

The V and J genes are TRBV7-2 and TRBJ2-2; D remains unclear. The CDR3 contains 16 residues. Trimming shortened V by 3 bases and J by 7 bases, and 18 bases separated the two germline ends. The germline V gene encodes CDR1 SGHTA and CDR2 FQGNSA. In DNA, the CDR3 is TGTGCCAGCAGCTTCTCCCCCGCGGTTTTCAGCGGGGAGCTGTTTTTT. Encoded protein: CASSFSPAVFSGELFF.

This chain's CDR3 is CASSILAGRSDTQYF. For the CDR3, the DNA is TGTGCCAGCAGCATCCTAGCGGGACGCTCAGATACGCAGTATTTT. The chain carries TRBV7-2 and TRBJ2-3; TRBD2 agrees at 9 bases. This CDR3 has 15 residues. Germline CDR1 reads SGHTA; CDR2 reads FQGNSA. The V and J ends lost 5 bases and 4 bases, in that order; junction bases with no gene match: 7.

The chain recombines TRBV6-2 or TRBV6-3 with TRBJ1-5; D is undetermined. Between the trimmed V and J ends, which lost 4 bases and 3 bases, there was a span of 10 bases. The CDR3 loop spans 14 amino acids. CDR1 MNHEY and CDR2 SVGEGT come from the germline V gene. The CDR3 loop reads CASSSLVANQPQHF. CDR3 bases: TGTGCCAGCAGTTCCCTAGTAGCCAATCAGCCCCAGCATTTT.

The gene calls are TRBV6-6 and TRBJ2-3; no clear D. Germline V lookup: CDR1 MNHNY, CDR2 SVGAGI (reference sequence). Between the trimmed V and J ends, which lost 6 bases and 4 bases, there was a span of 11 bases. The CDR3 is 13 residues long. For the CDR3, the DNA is TGTGCCAGCAGACTCTACACGGCAGATACGCAGTATTTT. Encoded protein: CASRLYTADTQYF.

CDR3 region: CASSVGGGEYNEQFF. In DNA form, the CDR3 reads TGTGCCAGCAGCGTAGGAGGGGGGGAATACAATGAGCAGTTCTTC. This chain connects TRBV9 to TRBJ2-1; TRBD2 might be the D (7 bases). The CDR3 totals 15 residues. Trimming removed 0 bases from V and 4 bases from J, with 11 bases in between. CDR1 is SGDLS and CDR2 is YYNGEE in the germline V gene.

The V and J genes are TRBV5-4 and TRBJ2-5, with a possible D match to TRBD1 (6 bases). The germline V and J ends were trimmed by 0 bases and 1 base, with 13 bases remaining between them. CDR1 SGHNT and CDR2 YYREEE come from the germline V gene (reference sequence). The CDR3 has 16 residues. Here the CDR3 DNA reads TGTGCCAGCAGCTTGGGCCTAACAGGGTCCCAAGAGACCCAGTACTTC. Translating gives CASSLGLTGSQETQYF.

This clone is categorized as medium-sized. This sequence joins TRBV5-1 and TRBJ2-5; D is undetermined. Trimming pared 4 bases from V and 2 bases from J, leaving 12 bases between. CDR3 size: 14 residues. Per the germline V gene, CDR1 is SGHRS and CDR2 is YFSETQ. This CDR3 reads CASSPIRVQETQYF. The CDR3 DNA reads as TGCGCCAGCAGCCCCATACGAGTTCAAGAGACCCAGTACTTC.

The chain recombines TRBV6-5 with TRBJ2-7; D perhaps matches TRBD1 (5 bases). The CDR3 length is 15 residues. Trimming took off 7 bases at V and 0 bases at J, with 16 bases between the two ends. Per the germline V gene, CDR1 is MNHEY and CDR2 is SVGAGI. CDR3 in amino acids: CASTKGQGSSYEQYF. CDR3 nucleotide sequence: TGTGCCAGCACCAAGGGTCAGGGTAGCTCCTACGAGCAGTACTTC.

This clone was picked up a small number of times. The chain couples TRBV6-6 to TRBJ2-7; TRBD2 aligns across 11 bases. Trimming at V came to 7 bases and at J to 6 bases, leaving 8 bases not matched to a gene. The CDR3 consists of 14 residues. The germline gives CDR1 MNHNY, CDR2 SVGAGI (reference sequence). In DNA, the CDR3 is TGTGCCAGCACCGCTAGCGGGGGGTTGGTCGAGCAGTACTTC. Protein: CASTASGGLVEQYF.

The CDR3 region has the DNA TGTGCCAGCTCACCCTCAGGGGGAGGCACTGAAGCTTTCTTT. Translation: CASSPSGGGTEAFF. The rearrangement uses TRBV18 and TRBJ1-1, with TRBD1 identical over 7 bases. Germline lookup yields CDR1 KGHSH and CDR2 LQKENI. CDR3 length: 14 amino acids. V trimming: 3 bases; J trimming: 4 bases; junction bases outside the gene matches: 5.

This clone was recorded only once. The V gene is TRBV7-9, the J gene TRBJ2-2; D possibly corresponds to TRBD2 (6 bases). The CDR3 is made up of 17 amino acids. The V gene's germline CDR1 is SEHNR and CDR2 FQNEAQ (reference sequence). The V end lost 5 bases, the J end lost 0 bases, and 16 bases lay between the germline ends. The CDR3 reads CASSLGLAFANTGELFF. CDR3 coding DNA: TGTGCCAGCAGCCTCGGTCTAGCGTTCGCGAACACCGGGGAGCTGTTTTTT.

The CDR3 region is CASSLTGDRKMNTEAFF. The DNA of the CDR3 is TGTGCCAGCAGCTTAACAGGGGACAGAAAAATGAACACTGAAGCTTTCTTT. This chain joins TRBV7-2 and TRBJ1-1; 7 bases align to TRBD1. V lost 2 bases to trimming and J lost 0 bases; unmatched junction nucleotides: 9. CDR1 and CDR2 (germline): SGHTA, FQGNSA. The CDR3 consists of 17 residues. Full variable domain (rest looked up from reference TRBV7-2 and TRBJ1-1): GAGVSQSPSNKVTEKGKDVELRCDPISGHTALYWYRQSLGQGLEFLIYFQGNSAPDKSGLPSDRFSAERTGGSVSTLTIQRTQQEDSAVYLCASSLTGDRKMNTEAFFGQGTRLTVV.

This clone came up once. CDR3 coding DNA: TGTGCCTGGAGTGCCCCCCTCGGACGGTCGAACACTGAAGCTTTCTTT. This encodes CAWSAPLGRSNTEAFF. The chain joins TRBV30 to TRBJ1-1; D gene uncertain. V was shortened by 1 base and J by 1 base, with 16 bases between the two germline ends. The germline CDR1 and CDR2 sequences are GTSNPN and SVGIG (reference sequence). The CDR3 consists of 16 residues.

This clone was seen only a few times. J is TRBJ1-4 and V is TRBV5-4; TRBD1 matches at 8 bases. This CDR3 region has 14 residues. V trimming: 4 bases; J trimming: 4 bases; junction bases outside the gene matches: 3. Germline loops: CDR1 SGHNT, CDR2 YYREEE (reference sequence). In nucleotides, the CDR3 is TGTGCCAGCAGCCAGGGGGCGGATAATGAAAAACTGTTTTTT. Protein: CASSQGADNEKLFF. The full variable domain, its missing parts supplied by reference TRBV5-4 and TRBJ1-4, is ETGVTQSPTHLIKTRGQQVTLRCSSQSGHNTVSWYQQALGQGPQFIFQYYREEENGRGNFPPRFSGLQFPNYSSELNVNALELDDSALYLCASSQGADNEKLFFGSGTQLSVL.